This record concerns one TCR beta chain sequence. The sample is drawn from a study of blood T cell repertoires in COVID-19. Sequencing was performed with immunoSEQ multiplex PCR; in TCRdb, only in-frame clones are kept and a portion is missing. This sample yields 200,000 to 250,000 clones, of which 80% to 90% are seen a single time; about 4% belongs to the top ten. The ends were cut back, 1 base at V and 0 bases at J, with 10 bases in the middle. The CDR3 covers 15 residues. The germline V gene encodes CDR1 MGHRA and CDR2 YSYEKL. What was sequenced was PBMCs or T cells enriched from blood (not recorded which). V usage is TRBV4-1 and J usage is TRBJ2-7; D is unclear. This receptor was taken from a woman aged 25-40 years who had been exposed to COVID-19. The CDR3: CASSQVDLISYEQYF. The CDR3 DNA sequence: TGCGCCAGCAGCCAAGTCGACTTAATCTCCTACGAGCAGTACTTC.